Listed below are T cell receptor beta chains from one sample, sequenced in a study of PD-1 blockade in classical Hodgkin lymphoma. Only in-frame clones appear in the TCRdb table, and some are missing; sequencing was by immunoSEQ multiplex PCR. Of some 14,000 clones in the sample, around 80% were seen once. This material consisted of peripheral blood mononuclear cells (PBMCs), taken at baseline. These TCRs come from a human donor with classical Hodgkin lymphoma. The CDR3 runs from the conserved cysteine through the conserved F or W. D genes are given only for firm matches. Rows give clone size only sometimes, using once, few, many, or a class for an expanded clone.

D: NA
J: TRBJ1-1
size: NA
V: TRBV7-9
DNA: TGTGCCAGCAGCTTACAGGGGAACACTGAAGCTTTCTTT
CDR3: CASSLQGNTEAFF

D: TRBD2
J: TRBJ2-1
size: NA
V: TRBV5-1
DNA: TGCGCCAGCAGCTTGGAGGCTAGCGGGGTCCATGAGCAGTTCTTC
CDR3: CASSLEASGVHEQFF

D: TRBD1
J: TRBJ1-2
size: NA
V: TRBV7-2
DNA: TGTGCCAGCAGCATAACAGGGGGTAGCTATGGCTACACCTTC
CDR3: CASSITGGSYGYTF

D: TRBD1
J: TRBJ1-2
size: NA
V: TRBV4-1
DNA: TGCGCCAGCAGCCAACCACCATGGACAGGGGGTCCCTATGGCTACACCTTC
CDR3: CASSQPPWTGGPYGYTF

D: NA
J: TRBJ1-3
size: medium-sized
V: TRBV4-1
DNA: TGCGCCAGCAGCCAAGACTGGGTCCTTGACACCATATATTTT
CDR3: CASSQDWVLDTIYF

D: TRBD2
J: TRBJ2-2
size: NA
V: TRBV2
DNA: TGTGCCAGCTCGGGACTAGCGGGGGGAACCGGGGAGCTGTTTTTT
CDR3: CASSGLAGGTGELFF

D: NA
J: TRBJ2-7
size: NA
V: TRBV4-1
DNA: TGCGCCAGCAGCCAAACGGGTTTCGCCGAGCAGTACTTC
CDR3: CASSQTGFAEQYF

D: NA
J: TRBJ2-6
size: NA
V: TRBV5-1
DNA: TGCGCCAGCAGCGCTGGCCACTCTGGGGCCAACGTCCTGACTTTC
CDR3: CASSAGHSGANVLTF

D: TRBD1
J: TRBJ1-3
size: NA
V: TRBV18
DNA: TGTGCCAGCTCACCATGGACAGGGGGGACTGGAAACACCATATATTTT
CDR3: CASSPWTGGTGNTIYF

D: NA
J: TRBJ1-6
size: NA
V: TRBV6-6
DNA: TGTGCCAGCAGTTACAAGGGATCACCCCTCCACTTT
CDR3: CASSYKGSPLHF

D: TRBD1
J: TRBJ2-7
size: NA
V: TRBV6-1
DNA: TGTGCCAGCAGTGAATTCGGGACAGGGGGGTACGAGCAGTACTTC
CDR3: CASSEFGTGGYEQYF

D: TRBD2
J: TRBJ2-5
size: NA
V: TRBV25-1
DNA: TGTGCCAGCAGTGAATCCCCCGGGACTAGAATTGAGACCCAGTACTTC
CDR3: CASSESPGTRIETQYF

D: TRBD1
J: TRBJ1-2
size: once
V: TRBV4-1
DNA: TGCGCCAGCAGCCAATACCCCAGGGGGTACTATTATGGCTACACCTTC
CDR3: CASSQYPRGYYYGYTF

D: NA
J: TRBJ2-3
size: once
V: TRBV4-3
DNA: TGCGCCAGCAGCCAAGATTACGGGGCCACAGATACGCAGTATTTT
CDR3: CASSQDYGATDTQYF

D: NA
J: TRBJ1-2
size: NA
V: TRBV19
DNA: TGTGCCAGTAGCGGTTATGGAGTAGGAACGACCTTC
CDR3: CASSGYGVGTTF

D: NA
J: TRBJ2-5
size: NA
V: TRBV4-3
DNA: TGCGCCAGCAGCCAAGACCACCAAGAGACCCAGTACTTC
CDR3: CASSQDHQETQYF

D: NA
J: TRBJ2-1
size: NA
V: TRBV28
DNA: TGTGCCAGCAGTTCTGGGGGTACGGGCAATGAGCAGTTCTTC
CDR3: CASSSGGTGNEQFF

D: TRBD2
J: TRBJ2-5
size: NA
V: TRBV7-6
DNA: TGTGCCAGCAGCGACCGACTAGCGGAAAAGCAAGAGACCCAGTACTTC
CDR3: CASSDRLAEKQETQYF

D: NA
J: TRBJ1-6
size: NA
V: TRBV10-3
DNA: TGTGCCGTCGGGACACTAAGAGGTTCACCCCTCCACTTT
CDR3: CAVGTLRGSPLHF

D: NA
J: TRBJ2-5
size: NA
V: TRBV18
DNA: TGTGCCAGCTCACCGGCGACAGGATGGGAGACCCAGTACTTC
CDR3: CASSPATGWETQYF

D: TRBD1
J: TRBJ2-7
size: NA
V: TRBV5-1
DNA: TGCGCCAGCAGCGCTGACAGGGCCTACGAGCAGTACTTC
CDR3: CASSADRAYEQYF

D: NA
J: TRBJ1-1
size: once
V: TRBV28
DNA: TGTGCCAGCAGTTTACTTTCGGGATCAAACGCTGAAGCTTTCTTT
CDR3: CASSLLSGSNAEAFF

D: NA
J: TRBJ1-1
size: NA
V: TRBV9
DNA: TGTGCCAGCAGCGTAGGGGCAGGGGATAACACTGAAGCTTTCTTT
CDR3: CASSVGAGDNTEAFF

D: NA
J: TRBJ2-2
size: NA
V: TRBV5-1
DNA: TGCGCCAGCAGCGACCGACAGAACACCGGGGAGCTGTTTTTT
CDR3: CASSDRQNTGELFF

D: NA
J: TRBJ2-7
size: NA
V: TRBV6-5
DNA: TGTGCCAGCAGTCGGACTATCTACGAGCAGTACTTC
CDR3: CASSRTIYEQYF

D: NA
J: TRBJ2-1
size: once
V: TRBV6-1
DNA: TGTGCCAGCAGTGAAGGGGGCAGCTACAATGAGCAGTTCTTC
CDR3: CASSEGGSYNEQFF

D: NA
J: TRBJ1-4
size: NA
V: TRBV5-1
DNA: TGCGCCAGCAGCTTGGAGACAGGCGCAACTAATGAAAAACTGTTTTTT
CDR3: CASSLETGATNEKLFF

D: TRBD2
J: TRBJ2-1
size: few
V: TRBV11-3
DNA: TGTGCCAGCAGCTTAGGACGTGGACTAGCGGGGGGGCAGGAGCAGTTCTTC
CDR3: CASSLGRGLAGGQEQFF

D: NA
J: TRBJ2-6
size: NA
V: TRBV6-1
DNA: TGTGCCAGCAGTGAACTGTCTACTGGGGCCAACGTCCTGACTTTC
CDR3: CASSELSTGANVLTF

D: NA
J: TRBJ1-1
size: NA
V: TRBV5-4
DNA: TGTGCCAGCAGCCTGACAGAGAACACTGAAGCTTTCTTT
CDR3: CASSLTENTEAFF

D: TRBD2
J: TRBJ2-5
size: NA
V: TRBV5-1
DNA: TGCGCCAGCAGCTTGGGCGGACTAGCGGGGGTGGAGACCCAGTACTTC
CDR3: CASSLGGLAGVETQYF

D: TRBD1
J: TRBJ1-1
size: NA
V: TRBV5-1
DNA: TGCGCCAGCAATAGGGGGGACAGGAGGGGCACTGAAGCTTTCTTT
CDR3: CASNRGDRRGTEAFF

D: NA
J: TRBJ1-5
size: NA
V: TRBV2
DNA: TGTGCCAGCAGTGAGCTTGGGCTCCAGCCCCAGCATTTT
CDR3: CASSELGLQPQHF

D: NA
J: TRBJ2-1
size: NA
V: TRBV18
DNA: TGTGCCAGCTCACCACGGGAGCTGGGGAATGAGCAGTTCTTC
CDR3: CASSPRELGNEQFF

D: NA
J: TRBJ2-1
size: NA
V: TRBV4-1
DNA: TGCGCCAGCAGCCAAGAGGAACAGCTCTACAATGAGCAGTTCTTC
CDR3: CASSQEEQLYNEQFF

D: NA
J: TRBJ1-4
size: once
V: TRBV5-1
DNA: TGCGCCAGCAGGCGTGGGGGGACACCAGCAACTAATGAAAAACTGTTTTTT
CDR3: CASRRGGTPATNEKLFF

D: NA
J: TRBJ2-2
size: NA
V: TRBV18
DNA: TGTGCCAGCTCACCACGCCAGGGTGGAAACACCGGGGAGCTGTTTTTT
CDR3: CASSPRQGGNTGELFF

D: NA
J: TRBJ1-2
size: NA
V: TRBV5-6
DNA: TGTGCCAGCAGCTTGGGGCCACCTTTTAACTATGGCTACACCTTC
CDR3: CASSLGPPFNYGYTF

D: TRBD1
J: TRBJ1-2
size: NA
V: TRBV7-9
DNA: TGTGCCAGCAGCTCGCTGGATAGACAGGGGGCGGCTGGCTACACCTTC
CDR3: CASSSLDRQGAAGYTF

D: TRBD1
J: TRBJ2-7
size: NA
V: TRBV5-4
DNA: TGTGCCAGCAGCTCACGTCGGACAGGGGGAACTTCCGAGCAGTACTTC
CDR3: CASSSRRTGGTSEQYF

D: NA
J: TRBJ1-1
size: NA
V: TRBV4-1
DNA: TGCGCCAGCAGCCAAGGAAGGGTCAACACTGAAGCTTTCTTT
CDR3: CASSQGRVNTEAFF

D: NA
J: TRBJ2-5
size: few
V: TRBV4-1
DNA: TGCGCCAGCAGCCAGGCCCGAGCCAGGGAGACCCAGTACTTC
CDR3: CASSQARARETQYF

D: TRBD2
J: TRBJ2-1
size: NA
V: TRBV11-2
DNA: TGTGCCAGCAGCTTAGTTTCGACTAGCGGGGGGGCCTACAATGAGCAGTTCTTC
CDR3: CASSLVSTSGGAYNEQFF

D: TRBD2
J: TRBJ2-1
size: NA
V: TRBV19
DNA: TGTGCCAGTAGTGGTTATCCTGGACTAGCGGGGGGCAATGAGCAGTTCTTC
CDR3: CASSGYPGLAGGNEQFF

D: NA
J: TRBJ2-7
size: NA
V: TRBV28
DNA: TGTGCCAGCAGTCCAGGACAGAGGTTCCCCCAGTACTTC
CDR3: CASSPGQRFPQYF

D: NA
J: TRBJ2-5
size: NA
V: TRBV27
DNA: TGTGCCAGCAGTTTATGGGGGCAAGAGACCCAGTACTTC
CDR3: CASSLWGQETQYF

D: TRBD2
J: TRBJ2-3
size: NA
V: TRBV7-3
DNA: TGTGCCAGCAGCTTGCTGGGCTGGCGGGGGGGCGCAGATACGCAGTATTTT
CDR3: CASSLLGWRGGADTQYF

D: NA
J: TRBJ1-1
size: NA
V: TRBV11-2
DNA: TGTGCCAGCAGCGCTAGCGGGGGGAACACTGAAGCTTTCTTT
CDR3: CASSASGGNTEAFF

D: TRBD2
J: TRBJ2-1
size: NA
V: TRBV5-1
DNA: TGCGCCAGCAGCTTACGGGGGGACTCCTACAATGAGCAGTTCTTC
CDR3: CASSLRGDSYNEQFF

D: TRBD2
J: TRBJ2-7
size: NA
V: TRBV9
DNA: TGTGCCAGCAGCTCCGGACTAGCGGTAACCTACGAGCAGTACTTC
CDR3: CASSSGLAVTYEQYF

D: NA
J: TRBJ2-3
size: NA
V: TRBV28
DNA: TGTGCCAGCAGGTCTCCCCCTTCTAGCACAGATACGCAGTATTTT
CDR3: CASRSPPSSTDTQYF

D: NA
J: TRBJ1-2
size: NA
V: TRBV28
DNA: TGTGCCAGCGGTGAAGGAGCAGTCGGCTATGGCTACACCTTC
CDR3: CASGEGAVGYGYTF

D: TRBD1
J: TRBJ2-1
size: NA
V: TRBV18
DNA: TGTGCCAGCTCCGGACAGGGGGCCTACAATGAGCAGTTCTTC
CDR3: CASSGQGAYNEQFF

D: TRBD1
J: TRBJ2-4
size: once
V: TRBV7-2
DNA: TGTGCCAGCAGCTTAGGCCGGGACAGGGGGCTTGGAGTGGTTCAGTACTTC
CDR3: CASSLGRDRGLGVVQYF

D: NA
J: TRBJ1-2
size: NA
V: TRBV6-1
DNA: TGTGCCAGCAGTGAAAGGGAGAATGGCTACACCTTC
CDR3: CASSERENGYTF

D: NA
J: TRBJ1-5
size: NA
V: TRBV21-1
DNA: TGTGCCAGCAGCAAAGAAGAGGGCGGGACACCCCTAAATCAGCCCCAGCATTTT
CDR3: CASSKEEGGTPLNQPQHF

D: NA
J: TRBJ1-6
size: NA
V: TRBV7-6
DNA: TGTGCCAGCAGCACGCAGATTGGGCATAATTCACCCCTCCACTTT
CDR3: CASSTQIGHNSPLHF

D: TRBD2
J: TRBJ2-3
size: NA
V: TRBV2
DNA: TGTGCCAGCAGGAGAGCGGGGATAGGCACAGATACGCAGTATTTT
CDR3: CASRRAGIGTDTQYF

D: NA
J: TRBJ1-1
size: few
V: TRBV7-2
DNA: TGTGCCAGCAGCTTAAGTTTAGGCGGGACCGACTTAAACACTGAAGCTTTCTTT
CDR3: CASSLSLGGTDLNTEAFF